The next 11 T cell receptor beta chains were all read from a single sample in a study of siplizumab effects on memory and regulatory T cells. TCRdb's table, derived via immunoSEQ multiplex PCR, lists solely in-frame clones and lacks some. The repertoire holds 80,000 to 130,000 clones, roughly 94% seen once, with around 0.6% in the top ten. Sequencing was done on a sample of Tregs sorted from blood. The receptors derive from a human donor in good health.

V is TRBV6-1 and J is TRBJ1-1, with TRBD1 as a possible D gene (5 bases). V shed 7 bases and J shed 3 bases, with 18 bases lying between them. CDR1 and CDR2 from the germline V gene are MNHNS and SASEGT. This CDR3 has 15 amino acids. Here the CDR3 DNA reads TGTGCCAGCATCCGGAATTCCGGGACCTACACTGAAGCTTTCTTT. Translating it yields CASIRNSGTYTEAFF.

The chain employs TRBV6-1 and TRBJ2-1, with 7 nucleotides matching TRBD2. The CDR3 loop spans 16 amino acids. V gave up 1 base and J gave up 3 bases; unmatched junction bases: 6. Germline CDR1 MNHNS, CDR2 SASEGT. The CDR3 spells CASSEGVQRGYNEQFF. CDR3 nucleotides: TGTGCCAGCAGTGAAGGAGTCCAGCGGGGCTACAATGAGCAGTTCTTC.

V gene TRBV30 combines with J gene TRBJ1-2, with 7 bases lining up with TRBD1. This CDR3 comprises 13 residues. Germline-derived CDR1 and CDR2 are GTSNPN and SVGIG (reference sequence). V lost 7 bases to trimming and J lost 4 bases; unmatched junction nucleotides: 9. CDR3 in DNA: TGTGCCTCCCAGACAGGGACGGGCTATGGCTACACCTTC. Its protein is CASQTGTGYGYTF. The variable domain in full, with the rest retrieved from reference TRBV30 and TRBJ1-2, is SQTIHQWPATLVQPVGSPLSLECTVEGTSNPNLYWYRQAAGRGLQLLFYSVGIGQISSEVPQNLSASRPQDRQFILSSKKLLLSDSGFYLCASQTGTGYGYTFGSGTRLTVV.

This clone was recorded once. The chain links TRBV11-3 to TRBJ2-5; D tentatively fits TRBD1 or TRBD2 (6 bases each). The J call is in doubt because the DNA end fits TRBJ2-7 better. The CDR3 has 15 residues. Germline values: CDR1 SGHNT, CDR2 YENEEA. This CDR3 is CASSRSGGHGYEQYF. CDR3 coding DNA: TGTGCCAGCAGCCGATCTGGGGGGCATGGCTACGAGCAGTACTTC.

This chain joins TRBV7-3 and TRBJ2-7; no firm D call. Germline CDR1 is SGHTA and CDR2 is FQGTGA. This CDR3 contains 13 residues. Trimming removed 3 bases at V and 0 bases at J, with 6 bases between. The CDR3 loop is CASSLIGSYEQYF. CDR3 DNA: TGTGCCAGCAGCTTGATAGGCTCCTACGAGCAGTACTTC.

The chain is built from TRBV7-2 and TRBJ1-4; weak D call: TRBD1 (5 bases). The V end lost 2 bases, the J end lost 0 bases, and 13 bases lay between the germline ends. From germline, CDR1 is SGHTA and CDR2 FQGNSA. This CDR3 spans 17 amino acids. The CDR3 DNA reads TGTGCCAGCAGCTTACGGGGGTTTGCGGCAACTAATGAAAAACTGTTTTTT. Protein sequence: CASSLRGFAATNEKLFF. The whole variable domain, filled in from reference TRBV7-2 and TRBJ1-4, reads GAGVSQSPSNKVTEKGKDVELRCDPISGHTALYWYRQSLGQGLEFLIYFQGNSAPDKSGLPSDRFSAERTGGSVSTLTIQRTQQEDSAVYLCASSLRGFAATNEKLFFGSGTQLSVL.

The chain has TRBV30 and TRBJ1-2, with D uncertain. The germline CDR1 and CDR2 sequences are GTSNPN and SVGIG (reference sequence). CDR3 length: 13 residues. V was pared by 3 bases and J by 4 bases, with 12 bases between. The CDR3 coding sequence is TGTGCCTGGAGAGCCGGGGTTGGCTATGGCTACACCTTC. Its translation: CAWRAGVGYGYTF.

The J gene is TRBJ2-3, the V gene TRBV5-5; D uncertain. V dropped 2 bases and J dropped 6 bases, with 13 bases sitting between them. The CDR3 spans 14 residues. The germline CDR1 and CDR2 sequences are SGHKS and YYEKEE (reference sequence). The chain's CDR3 is CASSFIQPSDTQYF. Written as DNA, the CDR3 is TGTGCCAGCAGCTTTATCCAGCCCTCGGATACGCAGTATTTT.

The chain employs TRBV6-1 and TRBJ2-7; D unresolved. The CDR3 totals 14 residues. CDR1 and CDR2 from the germline V gene are MNHNS and SASEGT. With 0 bases removed from V and 3 bases from J, the gap between germline ends came to 9 bases. CDR3 DNA: TGTGCCAGCAGTGAAGCGAACAATATCTACGAGCAGTACTTC. Translated, it gives CASSEANNIYEQYF.

The chain is built from TRBV2 and TRBJ1-6; 10 nucleotides align to TRBD1. Per germline, CDR1 SNHLY and CDR2 FYNNEI. This CDR3 has 16 amino acids. J gave up 0 bases and V 6 bases, and 2 bases lay outside the gene matches. The CDR3 DNA reads as TGTGCCAGCAGGGACAGGGGGACCTCCTATAATTCACCCCTCCACTTT. Its translation: CASRDRGTSYNSPLHF.

V gene TRBV6-5 combines with J gene TRBJ1-2, with TRBD1 as a possible D gene (5 bases). V was shortened by 3 bases and J by 7 bases, with 21 bases between the two germline ends. Germline V gives CDR1 MNHEY, CDR2 SVGAGI. The CDR3 runs to 16 residues. The CDR3 coding sequence is TGTGCCAGCAGTTATTTGGGCAGGGCCGGGTTTCGTGGCTACACCTTC. Protein sequence: CASSYLGRAGFRGYTF.